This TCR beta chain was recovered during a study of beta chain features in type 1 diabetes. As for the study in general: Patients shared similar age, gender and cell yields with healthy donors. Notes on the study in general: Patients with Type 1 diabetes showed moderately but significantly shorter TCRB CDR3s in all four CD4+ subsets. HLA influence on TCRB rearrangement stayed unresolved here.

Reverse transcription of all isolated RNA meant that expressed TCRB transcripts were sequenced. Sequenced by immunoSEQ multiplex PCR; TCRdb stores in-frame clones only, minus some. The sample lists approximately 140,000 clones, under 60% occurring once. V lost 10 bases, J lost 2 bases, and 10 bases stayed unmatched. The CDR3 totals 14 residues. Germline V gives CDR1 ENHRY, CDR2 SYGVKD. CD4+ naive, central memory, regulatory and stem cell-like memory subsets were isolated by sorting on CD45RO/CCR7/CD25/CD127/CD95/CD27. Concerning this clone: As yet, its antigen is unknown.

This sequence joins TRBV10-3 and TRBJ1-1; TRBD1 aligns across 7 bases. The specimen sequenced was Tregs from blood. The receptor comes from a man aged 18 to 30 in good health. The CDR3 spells CASTGDSLNTEAFF. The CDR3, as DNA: TGTGCCAGCACCGGGGACAGCCTTAACACTGAAGCTTTCTTT.